Presented here are 22 T cell receptor beta chains from one specimen sequenced in a study of beta chain features in type 1 diabetes. The study, taken as a whole, reports: There was a moderate but significant shortening of TCRB CDR3s in all four CD4+ subsets of Type 1 diabetes patients.

Every bit of the isolated RNA underwent reverse transcription, so sequencing read expressed TCRB transcripts. Method: immunoSEQ multiplex PCR; TCRdb's copy keeps in-frame clones and lacks some. The sample yields some 150,000 clones, 10% to 15% seen once. These TCRs are of unknown antigen specificity. Sequenced: central memory CD4+ T cells from blood. The receptors stem from a man aged 18 to 30 with type 1 diabetes.

The chain recombines TRBV7-7 with TRBJ2-7, with unresolved D. Germline values: CDR1 SSHAT, CDR2 FNYEAQ (reference sequence). The V gene lost 5 bases and the J gene lost 1 base, with 9 bases spanning the gap. The CDR3 spans 13 residues. CDR3 region: CASSRGPSYEQYF. In nucleotides, the CDR3 is TGTGCCAGCAGCCGAGGACCTTCCTACGAGCAGTACTTC.

This clone was observed a handful of times. The V and J genes are TRBV4-1 and TRBJ2-3, with TRBD2 matching over 8 bases. The junction had 8 bases not matched to a gene; V was cut back by 2 bases and J by 1 base. The CDR3 loop spans 17 amino acids. CDR1 is MGHRA, CDR2 YSYEKL, per germline. DNA for the CDR3: TGCGCCAGCAGCCAATCGGGGGGGCCCTCGGGCACAGATACGCAGTATTTT. It codes for CASSQSGGPSGTDTQYF.

This clone appeared a few times. The chain joins TRBV18 to TRBJ1-2; D is undetermined. Germline loops: CDR1 KGHSH, CDR2 LQKENI. Trimming took off 2 bases at V and 6 bases at J, with 7 bases between the two ends. The CDR3 is 12 amino acids. DNA for the CDR3: TGTGCCAGCTCACCATGGGGAGATGGCTACACCTTC. Residues: CASSPWGDGYTF.

This clone has a handful of counts. The rearrangement joins TRBV18 to TRBJ2-7, with 8 bases matching TRBD1. From germline, CDR1 is KGHSH and CDR2 LQKENI. The CDR3 consists of 14 residues. V lost 2 bases, J lost 5 bases, and 5 bases stayed unmatched. The CDR3 is CASSPGQDRDEQYF. The DNA for the CDR3 is TGTGCCAGCTCACCAGGGCAGGACAGGGACGAGCAGTACTTC.

This clone was seen a handful of times. This sequence joins TRBV5-4 and TRBJ2-1; 12 nucleotides match TRBD1. There are 15 residues in the CDR3. Losses at the gene ends were 4 bases for V and 7 bases for J; bases not matched to a gene: 6. Per germline, CDR1 SGHNT and CDR2 YYREEE (reference sequence). The CDR3 here is CASSDWDRGPNEQFF. The CDR3 DNA reads as TGTGCCAGCAGCGATTGGGACAGGGGGCCAAATGAGCAGTTCTTC.

The chain recombines TRBV2 with TRBJ2-1, with D possibly being TRBD2 (7 bases). Trimming cost V 8 bases and J 6 bases, with 14 bases left between them. The CDR3 extends over 13 amino acids. Per the germline V gene, CDR1 is SNHLY and CDR2 is FYNNEI. The CDR3 sequence: CASGGGLGNEQFF. In DNA, the CDR3 is TGTGCCAGCGGGGGGGGCCTAGGCAATGAGCAGTTCTTC.

The chain uses TRBV5-1 and TRBJ2-2; 7 positions agree with TRBD1. CDR3 length: 14 residues. CDR1 and CDR2 from the germline V gene are SGHRS and YFSETQ. V was clipped by 9 bases and J by 7 bases; unmatched bases: 12. The CDR3 reads CATARQGTGGELFF. The CDR3, as DNA: TGCGCCACCGCGAGACAGGGAACGGGCGGGGAGCTGTTTTTT.

This clone was picked up a small number of times. This chain joins TRBV27 and TRBJ1-4, with 7 bases aligning to TRBD1. The J segment lost 10 bases and the V segment lost 2 bases, leaving 4 bases of the junction unmatched. The CDR3 runs 13 residues. Germline V gene data show CDR1 as MNHEY and CDR2 as SMNVEV (reference sequence). DNA of the CDR3: TGTGCCAGCAGTTTAGAGACAGGGTCAAAACTGTTTTTT. Translated, it gives CASSLETGSKLFF.

This sequence joins TRBV18 and TRBJ1-6; no reliable D call. The CDR3 length is 16 residues. Trimming took 3 bases from V and 5 from J, leaving 14 bases between them. Germline lookup yields CDR1 KGHSH and CDR2 LQKENI. The CDR3 sequence: CASSPSQTGNNSPLHF. The CDR3 nucleotides read TGTGCCAGCTCACCCTCACAGACGGGAAATAATTCACCCCTCCACTTT.

This chain connects TRBV6-1 to TRBJ1-4; D is unclear. Germline V lookup: CDR1 MNHNS, CDR2 SASEGT. The V end was cut by 2 bases, the J end by 3 bases, with 4 bases between. This CDR3 comprises 13 residues. As DNA, the CDR3 is TGTGCCAGCAGTGAAACCCCTAATGAAAAACTGTTTTTT. It is translated as CASSETPNEKLFF.

J is TRBJ1-2 and V is TRBV4-2, with a possible D match to TRBD1 (6 bases). CDR1 LGHNA and CDR2 YNFKEQ come from the germline V gene. V lost 10 bases, J lost 0 bases, and 18 bases lay in between. CDR3 length: 15 amino acids. CDR3 loop: CATAPDSAANYGYTF. CDR3 DNA: TGTGCCACCGCACCGGACAGCGCAGCTAACTATGGCTACACCTTC.

The chain carries TRBV21-1 and TRBJ2-1; the DNA was not compared with TRBD1, the D call given in the table. TRBV21-1 counts as a pseudogene. This CDR3 has 15 amino acids. The CDR3 reads CASSPHTWPVNEQFF. CDR3 in DNA: TGTGCCAGCAGCCCCCATACGTGGCCAGTCAATGAGCAGTTCTTC.

This clone has ten or more counts. The chain uses TRBV30 and TRBJ2-7; D may be TRBD2 (5 bases). This CDR3 region has 15 residues. V lost 0 bases to trimming and J lost 0 bases, with 12 bases between them. Germline lookup yields CDR1 GTSNPN and CDR2 SVGIG (reference sequence). The CDR3 sequence is CAWSVLGLSSYEQYF. The CDR3 coding sequence is TGTGCCTGGAGTGTACTAGGACTTAGCTCCTACGAGCAGTACTTC.

This chain uses TRBV7-9 with TRBJ2-7; D call uncertain. CDR3 length: 12 amino acids. Germline-derived CDR1 and CDR2 are SEHNR and FQNEAQ (reference sequence). V was cut by 1 base and J by 1 base, with 2 bases left in between. Here the CDR3 DNA reads TGTGCCAGCAGCTTAGTATCCTACGAGCAGTACTTC. Translating it yields CASSLVSYEQYF.

This clone was seen a handful of times. The chain has TRBV5-4 and TRBJ2-3; a possible D gene is TRBD2 (6 bases). Germline CDR1 is SGHNT and CDR2 is YYREEE (reference sequence). This CDR3 region has 15 residues. Trimming stripped 4 bases from V and 2 bases from J, with 14 bases between. CDR3 amino acids: CASSPGTPNTDTQYF. CDR3 DNA sequence: TGTGCCAGCAGCCCTGGGACTCCTAACACAGATACGCAGTATTTT. The entire variable domain, with the rest obtained from reference TRBV5-4 and TRBJ2-3, is as follows: ETGVTQSPTHLIKTRGQQVTLRCSSQSGHNTVSWYQQALGQGPQFIFQYYREEENGRGNFPPRFSGLQFPNYSSELNVNALELDDSALYLCASSPGTPNTDTQYFGPGTRLTVL.

This clone has a handful of counts. The chain joins TRBV7-9 to TRBJ2-5, with 9 bases lining up with TRBD1. The CDR3 is made up of 15 amino acids. Germline CDR1 and CDR2: SEHNR and FQNEAQ (reference sequence). V was clipped by 5 bases and J by 4 bases; unmatched bases: 8. DNA for the CDR3: TGTGCCAGCAGCCGCGGGACAGGGCCTACAGAGACCCAGTACTTC. The encoded protein is CASSRGTGPTETQYF.

The V gene is TRBV7-8, the J gene TRBJ2-1; TRBD1 aligns across 8 bases. V was clipped by 2 bases and J by 9 bases; unmatched bases: 18. CDR1 is SGHVS, CDR2 FQNEAQ, per germline. The CDR3 is 18 residues long. The CDR3 reads CASSLRGHGQGITGEQFF. The CDR3 DNA reads as TGTGCCAGCAGCTTAAGGGGGCACGGACAGGGAATAACGGGTGAGCAGTTCTTC.

Notes on this clone: At one end the junction does not follow the germline gene, possibly because of a read error. The rearrangement links TRBV7-7 to TRBJ2-1, with D maybe TRBD1 (5 bases). From germline, CDR1 is SSHAT and CDR2 FNYEAQ (reference sequence). The CDR3 covers 15 residues. CDR3 in amino acids: CASSLGAGPDNEQFF. The CDR3 DNA sequence: TGTGCTAGCAGCTTAGGGGCAGGGCCCGACAATGAGCAGTTCTTC.

V is TRBV6-5 and J is TRBJ1-5, with 7 bases fitting TRBD1. Losses at the gene ends were 4 bases for V and 5 bases for J; bases not matched to a gene: 8. This CDR3 has 15 amino acids. Per germline, CDR1 MNHEY and CDR2 SVGAGI. The CDR3 DNA is TGTGCCAGCAGTTCGTCCCGGGACAGTTATCAGCCCCAGCATTTT. Translation gives CASSSSRDSYQPQHF.

The chain carries TRBV19 and TRBJ2-7, with D perhaps matching TRBD1 (6 bases). V was trimmed by 4 bases and J by 4 bases, leaving 14 bases between them. The CDR3 contains 14 residues. The germline V gene has CDR1 LNHDA and CDR2 SQIVND (reference sequence). The chain's CDR3 is CASSTSPQGYEQYF. In nucleotides, the CDR3 is TGTGCCAGTAGTACCTCCCCACAGGGTTACGAGCAGTACTTC. Supplemented by reference TRBV19 and TRBJ2-7, the full variable domain reads DGGITQSPKYLFRKEGQNVTLSCEQNLNHDAMYWYRQDPGQGLRLIYYSQIVNDFQKGDIAEGYSVSREKKESFPLTVTSAQKNPTAFYLCASSTSPQGYEQYFGPGTRLTVT.

This clone was detected only a few times. The chain links TRBV4-1 to TRBJ2-3, with 8 bases lining up with TRBD2. Germline V gene data show CDR1 as MGHRA and CDR2 as YSYEKL. V gave up 1 base and J gave up 2 bases; unmatched junction bases: 14. This CDR3 comprises 19 residues. The chain's CDR3 is CASSQVPGLSGGNTDTQYF. CDR3 nucleotide sequence: TGCGCCAGCAGCCAAGTCCCGGGACTCAGCGGGGGCAACACAGATACGCAGTATTTT.

J is TRBJ2-7 and V is TRBV30, with no clear D. V dropped 1 base and J dropped 2 bases, with 3 bases sitting between them. Germline CDR1 GTSNPN, CDR2 SVGIG (reference sequence). The CDR3 has 11 amino acids. The CDR3, as DNA: TGTGCCTGGAGTGGGCCCTACGAGCAGTACTTC. This translates into CAWSGPYEQYF.